A selection of T cell receptor beta chains follows, all from one sample in a study of cytomegalovirus exposure and HLA in healthy donors. Produced via immunoSEQ multiplex PCR; TCRdb's table is partial and in-frame only. The repertoire holds about 140,000 clones, with just over 70% as singletons. The sequenced sample was PBMCs. The receptors were gathered from a woman in her thirties in good health and CMV-seronegative. CDR3s include the opening cysteine and the closing phenylalanine or tryptophan. D genes are given only for firm matches.

d_call,j_call,v_call,cdr3_aa
TRBD1,TRBJ1-4,TRBV18,CASSAGTGNEKLFF
NA,TRBJ2-7,TRBV30,CAWSVQDEQYF
TRBD1,TRBJ2-7,TRBV30,CAWSSLGGSEQYF
NA,TRBJ2-7,TRBV10-3,CAISPSYEHYF
TRBD1,TRBJ1-2,TRBV19,CASSNRQGGSYGYTF
NA,TRBJ2-1,TRBV7-8,CASSLDAGGFNEQFF
NA,TRBJ1-3,TRBV7-6,CASSSQTGIGSGNTIYF
NA,TRBJ1-4,TRBV10-3,CAISQSGATNEKLFF
TRBD2,TRBJ2-1,TRBV19,CASSIDGTSGSSYNEQFF
NA,TRBJ1-5,TRBV10-2,CASSESSVSQPQHF
TRBD1,TRBJ2-1,TRBV5-6,CASSDTGGSYNEQFF
NA,TRBJ2-3,TRBV28,CASSFWRDSTDTQYF
TRBD2,TRBJ2-7,TRBV7-9,CASSHTSGRVEEQYF
NA,TRBJ1-1,TRBV25-1,CASSLTGLNTEAFF
NA,TRBJ2-4,TRBV2,CASGPGQLAKNIQYF
TRBD1,TRBJ1-6,TRBV30,CAWNRGQVFGYNSPLHF
NA,TRBJ1-5,TRBV19,CASRLQGQPQHF
NA,TRBJ1-5,TRBV7-2,CASSLEVTAGNQPQHF
NA,TRBJ2-1,TRBV5-6,CASSSGSDGEQFF
NA,TRBJ2-2,TRBV5-4,CASSRGTESRLELFF
TRBD1,TRBJ2-5,TRBV9,CASSSRGLSMETQYF
TRBD2,TRBJ2-3,TRBV7-9,CSSSLQLAGGPSWTDTQYF
NA,TRBJ1-4,TRBV10-3,CAISESEGVVKLFF
TRBD1,TRBJ2-5,TRBV5-8,CASSPWTGEEETQYF
TRBD2,TRBJ2-3,TRBV6-6,CASSTGTSPDTQYF
NA,TRBJ2-1,TRBV6-1,CASSRQGGNEQFF
TRBD1,TRBJ2-5,TRBV7-6,CASSLGQGAGLRETQYF
TRBD1,TRBJ1-1,TRBV9,CASSVGAGGQLYKAEAFF
TRBD1,TRBJ2-1,TRBV5-6,CASSFFRTGMTWDEQFF
NA,TRBJ1-6,TRBV19,CASSTQEVYNSPLHF
TRBD2,TRBJ2-5,TRBV2,CATTRSAGGPIPETQYF
NA,TRBJ1-1,TRBV2,CASSAGNTEAFF
TRBD1,TRBJ2-7,TRBV6-1,CASSEGQGVAYEQYF
NA,TRBJ2-2,TRBV6-1,CASSVDRMMTGELFF
NA,TRBJ2-2,TRBV7-9,CASSYSTANTGELFF
TRBD1,TRBJ1-4,TRBV5-1,CASSWGQGEEKLFF
TRBD1,TRBJ2-5,TRBV30,CAWNPWTGGLKTQYF
NA,TRBJ1-2,TRBV27,CASSLFRQAGYGYTF
NA,TRBJ2-7,TRBV25-1,CASSGNSYEQYF
NA,TRBJ1-1,TRBV5-4,CASSPRVNTEAFF
TRBD2,TRBJ2-3,TRBV7-3,CASSLTSLRGGPVDTQYF
NA,TRBJ1-4,TRBV27,CASKTVHNEKLFF
TRBD1,TRBJ1-1,TRBV18,CASSSTGVNTEAFF
NA,TRBJ1-1,TRBV10-3,CAISGGGAEAFF